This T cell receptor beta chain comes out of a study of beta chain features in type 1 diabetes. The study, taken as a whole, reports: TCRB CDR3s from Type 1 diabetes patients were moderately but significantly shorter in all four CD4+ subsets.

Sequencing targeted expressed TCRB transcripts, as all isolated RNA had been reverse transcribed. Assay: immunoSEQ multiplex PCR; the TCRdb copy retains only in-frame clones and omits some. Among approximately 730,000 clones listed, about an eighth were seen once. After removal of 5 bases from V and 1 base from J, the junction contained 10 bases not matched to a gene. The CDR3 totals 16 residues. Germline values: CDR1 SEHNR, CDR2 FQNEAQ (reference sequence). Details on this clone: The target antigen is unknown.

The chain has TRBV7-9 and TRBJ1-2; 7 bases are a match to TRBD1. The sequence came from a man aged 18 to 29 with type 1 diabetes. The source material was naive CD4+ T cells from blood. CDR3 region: CASSLGGDRSNYGYTF. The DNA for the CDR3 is TGTGCCAGCAGCCTTGGTGGGGACAGAAGTAACTATGGCTACACCTTC. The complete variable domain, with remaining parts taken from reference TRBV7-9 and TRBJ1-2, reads DTGVSQNPRHKITKRGQNVTFRCDPISEHNRLYWYRQTLGQGPEFLTYFQNEAQLEKSRLLSDRFSAERPKGSFSTLEIQRTEQGDSAMYLCASSLGGDRSNYGYTFGSGTRLTVV.